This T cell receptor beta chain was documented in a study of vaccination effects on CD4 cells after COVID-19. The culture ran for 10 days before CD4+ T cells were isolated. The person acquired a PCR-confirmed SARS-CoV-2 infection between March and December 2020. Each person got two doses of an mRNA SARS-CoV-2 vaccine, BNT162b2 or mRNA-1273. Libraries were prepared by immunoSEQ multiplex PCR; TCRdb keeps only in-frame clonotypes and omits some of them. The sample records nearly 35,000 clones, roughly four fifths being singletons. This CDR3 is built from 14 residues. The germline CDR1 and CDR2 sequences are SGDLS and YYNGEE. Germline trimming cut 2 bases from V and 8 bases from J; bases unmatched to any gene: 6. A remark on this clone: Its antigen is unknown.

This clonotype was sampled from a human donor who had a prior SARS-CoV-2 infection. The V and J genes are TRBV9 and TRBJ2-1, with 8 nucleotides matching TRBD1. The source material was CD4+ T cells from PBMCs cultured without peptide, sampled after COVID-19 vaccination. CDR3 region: CASSVMDRVHEQFF. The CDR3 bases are TGTGCCAGCAGCGTGATGGACAGGGTTCATGAGCAGTTCTTC.